The source of this T cell receptor beta chain is a study of shared clonotypes between healthy human individuals. Assay: immunoSEQ multiplex PCR; the TCRdb copy retains only in-frame clones and omits some. The table lists roughly 590,000 clones, about 95% of them singletons. In the naive CD8 group, cells lacked CD45RO and were positively selected for CCR7, so terminally differentiated effector memory CD45RA+ cells were left out. After removal of 3 bases from V and 3 bases from J, the junction contained 5 bases not matched to a gene. The CDR3 totals 14 residues. CDR1 LNHDA and CDR2 SQIVND come from the germline V gene (reference sequence).

The rearrangement links TRBV19 to TRBJ2-7; 7 nucleotides align to TRBD1. The origin of this receptor is a woman aged 25-40 years in good health. Sequencing was performed on naive CD8+ T cells sorted from blood. CDR3 in DNA: TGTGCCAGTAGTATCAGGGACAGCTTCTACGAGCAGTACTTC. Translated, it gives CASSIRDSFYEQYF.